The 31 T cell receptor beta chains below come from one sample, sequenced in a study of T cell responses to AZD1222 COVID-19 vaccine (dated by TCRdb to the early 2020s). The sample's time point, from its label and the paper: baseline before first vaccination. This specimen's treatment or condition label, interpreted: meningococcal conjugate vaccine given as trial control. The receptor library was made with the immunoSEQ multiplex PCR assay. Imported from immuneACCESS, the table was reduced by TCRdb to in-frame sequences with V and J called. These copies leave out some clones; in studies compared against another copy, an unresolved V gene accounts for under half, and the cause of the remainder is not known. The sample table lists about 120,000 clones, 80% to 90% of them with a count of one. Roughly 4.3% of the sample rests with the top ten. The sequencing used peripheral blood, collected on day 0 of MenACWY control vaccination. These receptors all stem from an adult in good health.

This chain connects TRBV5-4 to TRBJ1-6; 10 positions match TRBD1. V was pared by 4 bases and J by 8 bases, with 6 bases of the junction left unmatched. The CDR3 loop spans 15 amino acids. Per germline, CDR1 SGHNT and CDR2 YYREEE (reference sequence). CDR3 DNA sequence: TGTGCCAGCAGCATTCCCGGGACAGGGGATTCACCCCTCCACTTT. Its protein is CASSIPGTGDSPLHF.

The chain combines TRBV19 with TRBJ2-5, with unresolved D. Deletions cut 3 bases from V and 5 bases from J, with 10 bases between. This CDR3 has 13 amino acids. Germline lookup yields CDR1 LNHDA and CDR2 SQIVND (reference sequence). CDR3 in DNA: TGTGCCAGTAGTATGCAGGCTTGGGAGACCCAGTACTTC. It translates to CASSMQAWETQYF.

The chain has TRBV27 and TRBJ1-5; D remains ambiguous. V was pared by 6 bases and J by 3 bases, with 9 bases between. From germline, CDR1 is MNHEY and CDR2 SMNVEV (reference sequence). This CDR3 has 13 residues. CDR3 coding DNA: TGTGCCAGCAGATTGGGCCTCAATCAGCCCCAGCATTTT. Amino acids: CASRLGLNQPQHF.

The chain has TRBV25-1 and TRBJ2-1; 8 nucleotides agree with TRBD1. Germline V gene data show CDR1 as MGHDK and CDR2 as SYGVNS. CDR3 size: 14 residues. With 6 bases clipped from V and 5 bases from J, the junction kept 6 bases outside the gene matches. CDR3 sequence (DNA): TGTGCCAGCAGAAGGGGACAGGTTAACAATGAGCAGTTCTTC. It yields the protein CASRRGQVNNEQFF.

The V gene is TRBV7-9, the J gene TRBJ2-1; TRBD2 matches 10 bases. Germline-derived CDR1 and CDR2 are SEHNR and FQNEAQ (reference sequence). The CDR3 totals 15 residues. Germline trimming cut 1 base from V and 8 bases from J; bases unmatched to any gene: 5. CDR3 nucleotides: TGTGCCAGCAGCTTAGGAGCGGGGGGGCGCGATGAGCAGTTCTTC. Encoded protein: CASSLGAGGRDEQFF.

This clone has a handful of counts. The CDR3 DNA is TGTGCCATCAGTGAGTCAATGCAGCCCCAGCATTTT. It is translated as CAISESMQPQHF. The genes are TRBV10-3 and TRBJ1-5, with no clear D. Germline lookup yields CDR1 ENHRY and CDR2 SYGVKD. This CDR3 region has 12 residues. V was trimmed by 0 bases and J by 7 bases, leaving 4 bases between them.

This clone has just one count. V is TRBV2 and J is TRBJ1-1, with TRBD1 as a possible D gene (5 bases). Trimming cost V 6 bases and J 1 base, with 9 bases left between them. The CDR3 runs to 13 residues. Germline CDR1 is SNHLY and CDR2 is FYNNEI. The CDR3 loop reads CASRADRNTEAFF. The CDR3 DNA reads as TGTGCCAGCAGGGCCGACAGGAACACTGAAGCTTTCTTT.

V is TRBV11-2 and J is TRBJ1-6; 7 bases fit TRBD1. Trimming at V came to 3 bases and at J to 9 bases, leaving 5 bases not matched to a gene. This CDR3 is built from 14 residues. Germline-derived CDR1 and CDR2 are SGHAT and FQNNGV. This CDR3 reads CASSFGQVLSPLHF. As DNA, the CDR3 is TGTGCCAGCAGCTTCGGACAGGTTCTTTCACCCCTCCACTTT.

For the CDR3, the DNA is TGTGCCAGCAGAGGACAGGCCAATGGCTACACCTTC. This sequence encodes CASRGQANGYTF. The chain is built from TRBV2 and TRBJ1-2, with 7 bases aligning to TRBD1. CDR3 length: 12 residues. CDR1 is SNHLY and CDR2 is FYNNEI in the germline V gene. Unmatched junction bases numbered 4, after V lost 6 bases and J lost 6 bases.

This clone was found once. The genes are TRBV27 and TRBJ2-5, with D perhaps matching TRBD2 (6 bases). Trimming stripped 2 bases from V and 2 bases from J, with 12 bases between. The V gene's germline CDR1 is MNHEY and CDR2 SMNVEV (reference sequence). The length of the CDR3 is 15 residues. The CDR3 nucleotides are TGTGCCAGCAGTTTAAGGCGGGATTCTCAAGAGACCCAGTACTTC. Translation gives CASSLRRDSQETQYF.

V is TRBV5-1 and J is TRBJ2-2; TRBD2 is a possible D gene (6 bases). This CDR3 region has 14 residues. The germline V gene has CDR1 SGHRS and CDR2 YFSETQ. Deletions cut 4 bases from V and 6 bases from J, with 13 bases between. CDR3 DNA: TGCGCCAGCAGCATGGAGGGGATATCCGGGGAGCTGTTTTTT. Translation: CASSMEGISGELFF.

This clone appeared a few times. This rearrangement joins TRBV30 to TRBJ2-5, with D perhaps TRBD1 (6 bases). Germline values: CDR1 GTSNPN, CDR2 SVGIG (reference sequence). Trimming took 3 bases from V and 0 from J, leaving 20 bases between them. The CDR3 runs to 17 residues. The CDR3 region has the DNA TGTGCCTGGAGCCAGGGAACAGGGAGAATCCACCAAGAGACCCAGTACTTC. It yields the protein CAWSQGTGRIHQETQYF.

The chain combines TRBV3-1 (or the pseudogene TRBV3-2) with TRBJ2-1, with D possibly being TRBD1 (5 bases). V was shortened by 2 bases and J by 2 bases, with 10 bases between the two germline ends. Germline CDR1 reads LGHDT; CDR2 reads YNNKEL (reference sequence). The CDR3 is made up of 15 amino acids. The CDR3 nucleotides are TGTGCCAGCAGCCAATGGGGCCTAACCTACAATGAGCAGTTCTTC. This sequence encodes CASSQWGLTYNEQFF.

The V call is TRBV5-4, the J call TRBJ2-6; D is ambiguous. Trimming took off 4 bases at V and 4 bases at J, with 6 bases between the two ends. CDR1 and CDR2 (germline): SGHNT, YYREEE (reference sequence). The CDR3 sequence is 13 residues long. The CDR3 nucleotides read TGTGCCAGCAGCCCCACGGGGGCCAACGTCCTGACTTTC. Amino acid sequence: CASSPTGANVLTF.

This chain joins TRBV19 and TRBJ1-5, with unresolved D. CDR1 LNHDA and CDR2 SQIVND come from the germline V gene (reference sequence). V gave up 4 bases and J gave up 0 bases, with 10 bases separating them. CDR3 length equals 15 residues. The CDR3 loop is CASSRYMNSNQPQHF. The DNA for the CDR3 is TGTGCCAGTAGTAGATATATGAATAGCAATCAGCCCCAGCATTTT.

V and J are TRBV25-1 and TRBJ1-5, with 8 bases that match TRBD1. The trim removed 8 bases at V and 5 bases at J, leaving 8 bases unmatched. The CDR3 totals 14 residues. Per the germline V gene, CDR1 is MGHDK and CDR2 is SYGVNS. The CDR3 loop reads CASGHDRGDQPQHF. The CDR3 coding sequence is TGTGCCAGCGGTCACGACAGGGGTGATCAGCCCCAGCATTTT.

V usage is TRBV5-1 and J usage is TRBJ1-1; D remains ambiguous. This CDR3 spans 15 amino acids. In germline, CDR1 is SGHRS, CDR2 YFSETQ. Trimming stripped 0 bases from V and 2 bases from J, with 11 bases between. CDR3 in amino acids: CASSLDLLGNTEAFF. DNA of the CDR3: TGCGCCAGCAGCTTGGACCTATTAGGAAACACTGAAGCTTTCTTT.

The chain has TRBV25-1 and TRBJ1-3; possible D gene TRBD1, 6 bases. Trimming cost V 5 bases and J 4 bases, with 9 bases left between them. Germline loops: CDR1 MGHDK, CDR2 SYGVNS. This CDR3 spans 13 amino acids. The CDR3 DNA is TGTGCCAGCAGTTGGGGGCCGGGAAACACCATATATTTT. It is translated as CASSWGPGNTIYF. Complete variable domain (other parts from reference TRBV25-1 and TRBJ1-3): EADIYQTPRYLVIGTGKKITLECSQTMGHDKMYWYQQDPGMELHLIHYSYGVNSTEKGDLSSESTVSRIRTEHFPLTLESARPSHTSQYLCASSWGPGNTIYFGEGSWLTVV.

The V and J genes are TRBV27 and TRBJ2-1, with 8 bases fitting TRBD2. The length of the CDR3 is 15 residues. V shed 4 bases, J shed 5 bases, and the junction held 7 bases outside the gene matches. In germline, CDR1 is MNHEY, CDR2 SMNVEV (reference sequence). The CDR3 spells CASSSLRGGNNEQFF. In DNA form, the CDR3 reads TGTGCCAGCAGTTCTTTACGGGGGGGGAACAATGAGCAGTTCTTC.

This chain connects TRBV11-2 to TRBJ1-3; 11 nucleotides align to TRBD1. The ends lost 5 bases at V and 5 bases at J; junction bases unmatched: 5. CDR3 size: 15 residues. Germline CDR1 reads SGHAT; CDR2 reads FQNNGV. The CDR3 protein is CASSPDRGLRNTIYF. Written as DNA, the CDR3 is TGTGCCAGCAGCCCGGACAGGGGGCTTCGAAACACCATATATTTT.

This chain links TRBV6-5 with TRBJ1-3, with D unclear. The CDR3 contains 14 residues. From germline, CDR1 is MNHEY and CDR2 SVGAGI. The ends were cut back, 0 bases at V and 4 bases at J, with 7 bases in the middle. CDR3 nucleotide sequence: TGTGCCAGCAGTTACTCGGGTGGGGGAAACACCATATATTTT. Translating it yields CASSYSGGGNTIYF.

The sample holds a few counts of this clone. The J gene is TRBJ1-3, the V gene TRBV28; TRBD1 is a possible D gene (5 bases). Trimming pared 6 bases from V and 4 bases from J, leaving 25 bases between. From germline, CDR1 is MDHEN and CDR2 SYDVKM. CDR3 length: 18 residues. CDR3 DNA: TGTGCCAGCAGACCCGCCAGGGACTCCCCGGCGGCAGGAAACACCATATATTTT. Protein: CASRPARDSPAAGNTIYF.

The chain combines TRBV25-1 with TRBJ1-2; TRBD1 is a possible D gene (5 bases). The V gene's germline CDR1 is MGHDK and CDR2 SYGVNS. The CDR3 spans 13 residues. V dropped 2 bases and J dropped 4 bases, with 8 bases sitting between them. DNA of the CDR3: TGTGCCAGCAGTGAAGGGGGTACCTATGGCTACACCTTC. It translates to CASSEGGTYGYTF.

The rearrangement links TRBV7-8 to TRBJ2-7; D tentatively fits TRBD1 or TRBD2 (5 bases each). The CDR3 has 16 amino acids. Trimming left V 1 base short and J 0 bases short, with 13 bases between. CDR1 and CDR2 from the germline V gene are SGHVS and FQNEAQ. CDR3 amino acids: CASSLGRGQSSYEQYF. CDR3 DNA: TGTGCCAGCAGCTTAGGACGGGGCCAGAGCTCCTACGAGCAGTACTTC.

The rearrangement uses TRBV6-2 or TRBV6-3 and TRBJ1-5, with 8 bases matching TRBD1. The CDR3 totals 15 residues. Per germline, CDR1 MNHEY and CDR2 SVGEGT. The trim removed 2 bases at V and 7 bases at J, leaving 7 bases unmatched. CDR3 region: CASSYPDRVRQPQHF. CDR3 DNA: TGTGCCAGCAGTTACCCGGACAGGGTACGGCAGCCCCAGCATTTT.

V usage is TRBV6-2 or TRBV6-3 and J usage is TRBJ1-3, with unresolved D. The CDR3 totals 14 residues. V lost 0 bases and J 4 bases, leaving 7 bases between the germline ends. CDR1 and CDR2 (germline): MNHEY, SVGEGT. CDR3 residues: CASSYSNGGNTIYF. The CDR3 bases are TGTGCCAGCAGTTACTCGAACGGAGGAAACACCATATATTTT.

The CDR3 reads CAWYGYNEQFF. DNA of the CDR3: TGTGCCTGGTACGGATACAATGAGCAGTTCTTC. The chain is built from TRBV30 and TRBJ2-1, with D hard to call. V was shortened by 5 bases and J by 4 bases, with 6 bases between the two germline ends. CDR1 is GTSNPN and CDR2 is SVGIG in the germline V gene (reference sequence). This CDR3 has 11 residues.

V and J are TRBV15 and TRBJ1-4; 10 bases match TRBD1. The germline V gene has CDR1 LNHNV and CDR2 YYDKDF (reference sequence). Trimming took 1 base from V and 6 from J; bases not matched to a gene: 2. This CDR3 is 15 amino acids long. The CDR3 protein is CATSRVGTGDEKLFF. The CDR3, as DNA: TGTGCCACCAGCAGAGTCGGGACAGGGGATGAAAAACTGTTTTTT.

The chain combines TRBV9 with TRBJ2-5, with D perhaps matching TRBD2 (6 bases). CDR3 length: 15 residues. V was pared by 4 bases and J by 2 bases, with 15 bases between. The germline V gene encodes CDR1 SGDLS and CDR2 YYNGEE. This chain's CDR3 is CASSWREEPQETQYF. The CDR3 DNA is TGTGCCAGCAGCTGGAGGGAGGAGCCACAAGAGACCCAGTACTTC.

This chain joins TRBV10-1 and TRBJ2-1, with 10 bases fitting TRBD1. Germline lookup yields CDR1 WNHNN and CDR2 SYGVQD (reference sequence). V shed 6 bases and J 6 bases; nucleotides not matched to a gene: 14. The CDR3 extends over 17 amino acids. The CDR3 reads CASSHQPGTGVGNEQFF. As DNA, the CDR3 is TGCGCCAGCAGCCACCAACCCGGGACAGGGGTCGGCAATGAGCAGTTCTTC.

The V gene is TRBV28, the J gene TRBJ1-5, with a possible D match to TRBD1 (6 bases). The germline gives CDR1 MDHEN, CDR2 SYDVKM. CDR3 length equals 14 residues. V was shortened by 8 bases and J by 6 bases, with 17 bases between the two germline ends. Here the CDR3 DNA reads TGTGCCAGCCGGAGGGGGGGGTCGGGTCAGCCCCAGCATTTT. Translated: CASRRGGSGQPQHF.